The sequence of this T cell receptor beta chain was determined in a study of T cells in Graves' hyperthyroidism and ophthalmopathy. Looking at the study overall: The initial diagnosis was the point when peripheral blood was collected, ahead of any treatment.

There were TCR beta CDR3 regions amplified from RNA transcripts. First-round RT-PCR with HTBI primers amplified the TCR CDR3 region. TCRdb reprocessed the multiplex PCR reads via MiXCR and lists one record per CDR3 protein. This repertoire shows hundreds of thousands of distinct CDR3 sequences, 35% to 45% found once; its top ten account for approximately 8.7%. Study results and caveats: Most clonotypes that expanded in the thyroid above 0.001 also showed up in blood. Ophthalmopathy cases were set apart from stable hyperthyroidism by a 13 V-J model.

Germline V gene data show CDR1 as SEHNR and CDR2 as FQNEAQ (reference sequence). The CDR3 totals 11 residues. This clonotype was observed many times. What it binds is unknown. One end of the junction fails to match germline, which may point to a read error. Patients with uncontrolled infections, other autoimmune diseases, pregnancy or lactation were excluded. This clonotype originated in a man aged 18 to 29 with Graves' hyperthyroidism. The chain has TRBV7-9 and TRBJ1-2; D not resolved. Sequencing input: blood. The CDR3 coding sequence is TGTGCCAGCAGTTTAGCAGGTGGCTACACCTTC. This translates into CASSLAGGYTF.